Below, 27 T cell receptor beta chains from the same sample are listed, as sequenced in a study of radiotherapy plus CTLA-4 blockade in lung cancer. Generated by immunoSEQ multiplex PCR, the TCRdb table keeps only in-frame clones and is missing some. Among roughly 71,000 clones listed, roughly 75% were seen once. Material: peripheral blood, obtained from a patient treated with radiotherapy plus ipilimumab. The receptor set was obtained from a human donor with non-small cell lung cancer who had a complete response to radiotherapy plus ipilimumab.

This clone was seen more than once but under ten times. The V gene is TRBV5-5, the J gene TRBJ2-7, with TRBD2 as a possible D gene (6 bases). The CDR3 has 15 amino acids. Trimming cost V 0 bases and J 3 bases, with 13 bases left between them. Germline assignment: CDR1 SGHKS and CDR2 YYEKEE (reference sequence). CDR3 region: CASSLGAGGLYEQYF. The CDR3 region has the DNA TGTGCCAGCAGCTTGGGTGCAGGAGGGCTCTACGAGCAGTACTTC.

CDR3 in amino acids: CASSQGVPSGSNEQFF. The DNA for the CDR3 is TGCGCCAGCAGCCAAGGGGTGCCTAGCGGGAGCAATGAGCAGTTCTTC. V is TRBV4-3 and J is TRBJ2-1; 10 bases agree with TRBD2. The CDR3 sequence is 16 residues long. Trimming at V came to 1 base and at J to 6 bases, leaving 6 bases not matched to a gene. Germline CDR1 reads LGHNA; CDR2 reads YSLEER.

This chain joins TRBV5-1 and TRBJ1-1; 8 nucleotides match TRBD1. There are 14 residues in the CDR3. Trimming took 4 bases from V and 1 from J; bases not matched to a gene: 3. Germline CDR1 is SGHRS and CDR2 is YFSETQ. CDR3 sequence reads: CASSAQGANTEAFF. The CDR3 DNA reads TGCGCCAGCAGCGCTCAGGGGGCGAACACTGAAGCTTTCTTT.

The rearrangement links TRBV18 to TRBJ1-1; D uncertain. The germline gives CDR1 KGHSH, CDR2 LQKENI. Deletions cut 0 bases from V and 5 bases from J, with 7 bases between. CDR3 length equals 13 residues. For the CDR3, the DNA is TGTGCCAGCTCACCACCAGGGAAGACTGAAGCTTTCTTT. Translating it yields CASSPPGKTEAFF.

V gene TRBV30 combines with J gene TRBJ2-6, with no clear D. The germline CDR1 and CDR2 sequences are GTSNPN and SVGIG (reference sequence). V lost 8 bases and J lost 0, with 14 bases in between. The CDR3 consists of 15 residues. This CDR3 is CAGSRTSSGANVLTF. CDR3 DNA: TGTGCCGGCAGTAGGACCAGCTCTGGGGCCAACGTCCTGACTTTC.

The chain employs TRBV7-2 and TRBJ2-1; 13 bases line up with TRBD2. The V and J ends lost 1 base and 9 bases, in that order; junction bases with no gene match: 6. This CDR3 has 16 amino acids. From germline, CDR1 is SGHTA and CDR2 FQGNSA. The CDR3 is CASSLGTSGSKGEQFF. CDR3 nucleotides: TGTGCCAGCAGCTTAGGGACTAGCGGGAGTAAGGGTGAGCAGTTCTTC.

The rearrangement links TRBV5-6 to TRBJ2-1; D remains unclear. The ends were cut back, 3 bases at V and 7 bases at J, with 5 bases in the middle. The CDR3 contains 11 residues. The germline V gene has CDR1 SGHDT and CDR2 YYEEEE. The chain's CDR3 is CASSSGNEQFF. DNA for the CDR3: TGTGCCAGCAGCTCTGGGAATGAGCAGTTCTTC.

The CDR3 nucleotides are TGCGCCAGCAGCCAAGATGGTTGGGCTAACTATGGCTACACCTTC. This gives the protein CASSQDGWANYGYTF. This chain uses TRBV4-3 with TRBJ1-2, with unresolved D. CDR1 is LGHNA, CDR2 YSLEER, per germline. The length of the CDR3 is 15 residues. V was clipped by 0 bases and J by 0 bases, with 8 bases between them.

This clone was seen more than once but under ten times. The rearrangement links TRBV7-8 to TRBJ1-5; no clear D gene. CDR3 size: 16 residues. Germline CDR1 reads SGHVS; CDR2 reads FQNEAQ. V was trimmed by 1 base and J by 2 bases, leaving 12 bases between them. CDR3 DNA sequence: TGTGCCAGCAGCTTAGACGCGGGCTGGGGCAATCAGCCCCAGCATTTT. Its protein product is CASSLDAGWGNQPQHF.

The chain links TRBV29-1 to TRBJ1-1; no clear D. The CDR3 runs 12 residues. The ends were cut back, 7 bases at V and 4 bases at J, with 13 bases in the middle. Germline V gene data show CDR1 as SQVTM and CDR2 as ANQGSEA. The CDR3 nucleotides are TGCAGCGCCCAGGAAAGAGGCACTGAAGCTTTCTTT. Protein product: CSAQERGTEAFF.

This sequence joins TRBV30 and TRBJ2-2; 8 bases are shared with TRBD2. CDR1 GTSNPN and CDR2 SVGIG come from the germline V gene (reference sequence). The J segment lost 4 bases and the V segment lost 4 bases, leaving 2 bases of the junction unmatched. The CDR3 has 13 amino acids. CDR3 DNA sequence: TGTGCCTGGAAGCGGGGGACCACCGGGGAGCTGTTTTTT. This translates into CAWKRGTTGELFF.

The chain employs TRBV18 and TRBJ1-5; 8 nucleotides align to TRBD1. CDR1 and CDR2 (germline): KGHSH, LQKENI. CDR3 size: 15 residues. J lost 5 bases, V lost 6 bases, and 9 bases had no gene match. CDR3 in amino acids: CASSSDRAWDQPQHF. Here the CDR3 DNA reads TGTGCCAGCTCGTCGGACAGGGCTTGGGATCAGCCCCAGCATTTT.

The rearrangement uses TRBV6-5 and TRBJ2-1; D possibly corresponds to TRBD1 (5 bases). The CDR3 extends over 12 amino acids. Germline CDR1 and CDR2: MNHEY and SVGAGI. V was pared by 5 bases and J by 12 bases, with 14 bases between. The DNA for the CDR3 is TGTGCCAGCAGTCACAGTCAGGGCGGGCAGTTCTTC. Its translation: CASSHSQGGQFF.

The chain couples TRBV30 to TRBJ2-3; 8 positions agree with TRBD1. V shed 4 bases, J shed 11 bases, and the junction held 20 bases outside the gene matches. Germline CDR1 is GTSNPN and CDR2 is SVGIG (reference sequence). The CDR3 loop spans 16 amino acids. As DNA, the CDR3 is TGTGCCTGGACCTCGCCGAGCAGGGGAGCAACAGGGGGGCAGTATTTT. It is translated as CAWTSPSRGATGGQYF.

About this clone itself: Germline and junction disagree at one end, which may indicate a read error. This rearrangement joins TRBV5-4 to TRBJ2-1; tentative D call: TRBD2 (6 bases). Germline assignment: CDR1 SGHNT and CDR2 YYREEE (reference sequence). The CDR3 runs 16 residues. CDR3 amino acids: CASTLDSGVPYDEQFF. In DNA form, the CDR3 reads TGTGCCAGCACCTTGGATTCGGGAGTGCCATACGATGAGCAGTTCTTC. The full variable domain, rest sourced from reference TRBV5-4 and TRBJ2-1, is ETGVTQSPTHLIKTRGQQVTLRCSSQSGHNTVSWYQQALGQGPQFIFQYYREEENGRGNFPPRFSGLQFPNYSSELNVNALELDDSALYLCASTLDSGVPYDEQFFGPGTRLTVL.

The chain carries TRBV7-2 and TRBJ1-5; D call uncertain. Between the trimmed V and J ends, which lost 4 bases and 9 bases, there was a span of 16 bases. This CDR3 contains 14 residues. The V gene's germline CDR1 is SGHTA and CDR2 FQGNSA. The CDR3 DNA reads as TGTGCCAGCAGCTCGGAGGGCGGTGAGGGGCCCCAGCATTTT. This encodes CASSSEGGEGPQHF.

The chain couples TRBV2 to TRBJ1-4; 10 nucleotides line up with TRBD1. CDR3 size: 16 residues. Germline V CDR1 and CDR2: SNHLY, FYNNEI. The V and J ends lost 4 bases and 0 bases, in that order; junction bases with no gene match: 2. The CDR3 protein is CASSGQGASTNEKLFF. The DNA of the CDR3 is TGTGCCAGCAGTGGACAGGGGGCCTCAACTAATGAAAAACTGTTTTTT.

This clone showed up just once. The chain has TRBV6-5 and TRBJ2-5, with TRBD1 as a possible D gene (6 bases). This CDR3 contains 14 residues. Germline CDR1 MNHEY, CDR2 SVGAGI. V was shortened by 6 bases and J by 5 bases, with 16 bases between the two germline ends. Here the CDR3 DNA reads TGTGCCAGCAGCAGGGGACCCCTTTCGGAGACCCAGTACTTC. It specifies CASSRGPLSETQYF.

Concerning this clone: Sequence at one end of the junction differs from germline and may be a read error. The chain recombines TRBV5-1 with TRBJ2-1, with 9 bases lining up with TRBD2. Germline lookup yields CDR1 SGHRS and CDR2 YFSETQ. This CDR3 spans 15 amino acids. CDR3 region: CARSQGGGAYNEQFF. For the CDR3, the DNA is TGCGCCCGCAGCCAGGGCGGGGGGGCCTACAATGAGCAGTTCTTC.

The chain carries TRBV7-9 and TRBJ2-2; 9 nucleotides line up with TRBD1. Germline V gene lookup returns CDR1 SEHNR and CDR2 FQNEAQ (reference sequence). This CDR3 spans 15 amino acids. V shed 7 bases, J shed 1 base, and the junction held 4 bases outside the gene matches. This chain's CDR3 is CASIETGGNTGELFF. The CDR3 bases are TGTGCCAGCATCGAGACAGGGGGGAACACCGGGGAGCTGTTTTTT.

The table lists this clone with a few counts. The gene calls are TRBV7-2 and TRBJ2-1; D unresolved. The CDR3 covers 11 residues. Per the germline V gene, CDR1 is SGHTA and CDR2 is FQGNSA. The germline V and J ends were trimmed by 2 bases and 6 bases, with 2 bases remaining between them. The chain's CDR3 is CASSLFNEQFF. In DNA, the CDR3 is TGTGCCAGCAGCTTATTCAATGAGCAGTTCTTC.

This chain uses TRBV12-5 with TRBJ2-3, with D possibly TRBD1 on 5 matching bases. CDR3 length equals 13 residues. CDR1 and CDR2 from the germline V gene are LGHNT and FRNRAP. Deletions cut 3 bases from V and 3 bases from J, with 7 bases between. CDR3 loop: CASGLGVTDTQYF. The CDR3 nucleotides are TGTGCTAGTGGTTTAGGGGTAACAGATACGCAGTATTTT.

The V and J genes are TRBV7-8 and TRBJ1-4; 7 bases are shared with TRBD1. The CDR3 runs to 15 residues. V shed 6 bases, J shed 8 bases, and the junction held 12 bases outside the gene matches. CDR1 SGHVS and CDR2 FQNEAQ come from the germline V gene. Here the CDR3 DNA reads TGTGCCAGCAGTTCCACCGGGACAGCTATAGAAAAACTGTTTTTT. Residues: CASSSTGTAIEKLFF.

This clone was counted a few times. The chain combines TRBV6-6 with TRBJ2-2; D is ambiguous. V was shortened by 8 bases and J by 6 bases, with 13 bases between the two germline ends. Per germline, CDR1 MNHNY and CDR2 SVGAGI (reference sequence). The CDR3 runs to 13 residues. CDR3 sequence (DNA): TGTGCCAGCCAAGGCGGCTGGGCCGGGGAGCTGTTTTTT. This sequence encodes CASQGGWAGELFF.

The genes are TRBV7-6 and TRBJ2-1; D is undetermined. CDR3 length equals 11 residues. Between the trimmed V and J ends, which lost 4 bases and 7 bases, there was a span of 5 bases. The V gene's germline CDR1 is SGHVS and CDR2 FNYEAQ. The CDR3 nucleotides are TGTGCCAGCAGCTCATCGAATGAGCAGTTCTTC. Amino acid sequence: CASSSSNEQFF.

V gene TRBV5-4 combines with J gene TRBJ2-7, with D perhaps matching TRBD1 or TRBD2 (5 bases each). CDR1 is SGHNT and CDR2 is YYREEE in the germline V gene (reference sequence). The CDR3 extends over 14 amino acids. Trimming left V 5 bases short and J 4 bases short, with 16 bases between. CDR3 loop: CASRKWGWGYEQYV. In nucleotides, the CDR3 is TGTGCCAGCAGAAAATGGGGGTGGGGGTACGAGCAGTACGTC.

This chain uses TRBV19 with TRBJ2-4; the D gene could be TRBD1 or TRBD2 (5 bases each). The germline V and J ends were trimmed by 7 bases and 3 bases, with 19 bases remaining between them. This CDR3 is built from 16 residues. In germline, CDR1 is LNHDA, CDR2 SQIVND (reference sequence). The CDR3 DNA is TGTGCCAGTAACCCGGGACCCCGAGGGGACAAAAACATTCAGTACTTC. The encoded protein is CASNPGPRGDKNIQYF. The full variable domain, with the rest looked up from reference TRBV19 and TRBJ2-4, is DGGITQSPKYLFRKEGQNVTLSCEQNLNHDAMYWYRQDPGQGLRLIYYSQIVNDFQKGDIAEGYSVSREKKESFPLTVTSAQKNPTAFYLCASNPGPRGDKNIQYFGAGTRLSVL.